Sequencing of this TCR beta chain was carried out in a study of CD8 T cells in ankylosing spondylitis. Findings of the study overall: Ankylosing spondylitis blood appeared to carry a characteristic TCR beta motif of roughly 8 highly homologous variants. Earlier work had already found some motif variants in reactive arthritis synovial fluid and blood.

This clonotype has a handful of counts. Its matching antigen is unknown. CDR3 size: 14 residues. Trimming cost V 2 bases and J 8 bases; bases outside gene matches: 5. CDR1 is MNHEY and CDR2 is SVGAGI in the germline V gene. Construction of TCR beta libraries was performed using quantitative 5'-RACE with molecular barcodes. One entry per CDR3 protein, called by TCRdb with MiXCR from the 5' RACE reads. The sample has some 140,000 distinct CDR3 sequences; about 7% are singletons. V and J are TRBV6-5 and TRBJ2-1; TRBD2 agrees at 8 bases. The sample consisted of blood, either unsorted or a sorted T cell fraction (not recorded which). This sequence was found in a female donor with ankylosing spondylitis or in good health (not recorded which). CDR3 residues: CASSYSGGTDEQFF. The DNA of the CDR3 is TGTGCCAGCAGTTACAGCGGGGGAACCGATGAGCAGTTCTTC.